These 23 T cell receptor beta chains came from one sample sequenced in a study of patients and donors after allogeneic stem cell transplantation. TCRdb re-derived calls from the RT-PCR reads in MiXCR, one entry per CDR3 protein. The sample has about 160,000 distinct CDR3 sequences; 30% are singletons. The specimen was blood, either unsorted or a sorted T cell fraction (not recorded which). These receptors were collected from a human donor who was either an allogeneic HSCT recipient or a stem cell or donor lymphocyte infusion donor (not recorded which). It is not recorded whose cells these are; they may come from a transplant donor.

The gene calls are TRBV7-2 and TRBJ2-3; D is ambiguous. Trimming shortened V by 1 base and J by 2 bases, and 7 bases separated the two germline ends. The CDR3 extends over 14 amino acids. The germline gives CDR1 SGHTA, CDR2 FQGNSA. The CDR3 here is CASSLGWVTDTQYF. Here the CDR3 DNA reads TGTGCCAGCAGCTTAGGGTGGGTCACAGATACGCAGTATTTT. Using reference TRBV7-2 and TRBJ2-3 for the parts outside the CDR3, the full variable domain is GAGVSQSPSNKVTEKGKDVELRCDPISGHTALYWYRQSLGQGLEFLIYFQGNSAPDKSGLPSDRFSAERTGGSVSTLTIQRTQQEDSAVYLCASSLGWVTDTQYFGPGTRLTVL.

The CDR3 DNA is TGTGCCAGCAGTGACAGGGGGACAGGGGCGAAGGACACTGAAGCTTTCTTT. Protein: CASSDRGTGAKDTEAFF. The genes are TRBV2 and TRBJ1-1; TRBD1 agrees at 10 bases. Germline lookup yields CDR1 SNHLY and CDR2 FYNNEI. V lost 3 bases, J lost 3 bases, and 10 bases stayed unmatched. The CDR3 length is 17 residues.

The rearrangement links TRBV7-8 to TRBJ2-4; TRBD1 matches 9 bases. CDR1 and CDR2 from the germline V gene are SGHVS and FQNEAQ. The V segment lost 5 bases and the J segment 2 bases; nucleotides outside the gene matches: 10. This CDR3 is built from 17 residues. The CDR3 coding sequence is TGTGCCAGCAGCAAGCCCAACAGGGGGCGGACCAAAAACATTCAGTACTTC. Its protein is CASSKPNRGRTKNIQYF.

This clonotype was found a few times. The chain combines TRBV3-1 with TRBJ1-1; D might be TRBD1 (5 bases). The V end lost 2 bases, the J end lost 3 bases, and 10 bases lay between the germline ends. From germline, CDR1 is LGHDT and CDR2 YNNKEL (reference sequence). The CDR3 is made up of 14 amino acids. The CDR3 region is CASSQWDLDTEAFF. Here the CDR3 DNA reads TGTGCCAGCAGCCAATGGGACCTGGACACTGAAGCTTTCTTT.

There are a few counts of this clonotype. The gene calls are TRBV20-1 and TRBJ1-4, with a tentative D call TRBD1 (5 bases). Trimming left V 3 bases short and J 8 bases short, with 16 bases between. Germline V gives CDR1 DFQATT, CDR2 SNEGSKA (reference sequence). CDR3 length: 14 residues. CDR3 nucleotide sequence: TGCAGTGCTAGCGCCGTGGCGGGGGAAGAAAAACTGTTTTTT. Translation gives CSASAVAGEEKLFF.

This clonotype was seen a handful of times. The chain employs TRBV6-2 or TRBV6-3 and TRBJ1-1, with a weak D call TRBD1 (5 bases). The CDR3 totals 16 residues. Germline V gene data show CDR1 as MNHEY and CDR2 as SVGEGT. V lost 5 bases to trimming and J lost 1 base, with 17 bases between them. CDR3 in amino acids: CASSHLRRVRNTEAFF. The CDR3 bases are TGTGCCAGCAGTCACCTCCGCAGGGTGAGGAACACTGAAGCTTTCTTT.

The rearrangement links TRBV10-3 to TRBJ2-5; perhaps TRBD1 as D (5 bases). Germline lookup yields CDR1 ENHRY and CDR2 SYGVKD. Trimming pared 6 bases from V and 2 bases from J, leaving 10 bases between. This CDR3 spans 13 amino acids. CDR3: CAIRDSLQETQYF. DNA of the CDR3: TGTGCCATCAGAGACAGCCTGCAAGAGACCCAGTACTTC.

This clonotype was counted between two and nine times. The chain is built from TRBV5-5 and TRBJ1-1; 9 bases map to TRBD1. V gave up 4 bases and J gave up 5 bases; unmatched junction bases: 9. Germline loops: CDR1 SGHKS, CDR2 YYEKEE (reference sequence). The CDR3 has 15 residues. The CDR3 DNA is TGTGCCAGCAGCCACGGGACAGGGACTGGTACTGAAGCTTTCTTT. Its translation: CASSHGTGTGTEAFF.

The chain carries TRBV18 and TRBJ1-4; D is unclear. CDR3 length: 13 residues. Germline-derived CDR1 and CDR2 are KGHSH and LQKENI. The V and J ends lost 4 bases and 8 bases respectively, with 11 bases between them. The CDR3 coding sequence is TGTGCCAGCTCACGGGAAGTGGAGGAAAAACTGTTTTTT. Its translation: CASSREVEEKLFF.

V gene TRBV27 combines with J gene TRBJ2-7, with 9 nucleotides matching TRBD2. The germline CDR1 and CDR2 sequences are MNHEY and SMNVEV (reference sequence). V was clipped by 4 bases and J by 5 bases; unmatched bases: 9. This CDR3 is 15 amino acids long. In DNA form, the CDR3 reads TGTGCCAGCAGTTATTTGGCGGGAGGGCCCAACGAGCAGTACTTC. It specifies CASSYLAGGPNEQYF.

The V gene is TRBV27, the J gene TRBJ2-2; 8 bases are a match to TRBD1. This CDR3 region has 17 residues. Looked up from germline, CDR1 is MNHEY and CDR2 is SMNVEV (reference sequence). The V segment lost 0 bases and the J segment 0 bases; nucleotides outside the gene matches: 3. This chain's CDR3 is CASSLSQQGANTGELFF. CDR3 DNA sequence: TGTGCCAGCAGTTTATCCCAACAGGGGGCGAACACCGGGGAGCTGTTTTTT.

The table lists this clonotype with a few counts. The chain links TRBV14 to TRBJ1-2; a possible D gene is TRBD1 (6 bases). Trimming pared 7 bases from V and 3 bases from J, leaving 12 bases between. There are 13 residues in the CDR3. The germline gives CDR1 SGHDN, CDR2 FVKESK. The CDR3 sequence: CASTPRTDYGYTF. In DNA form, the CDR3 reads TGTGCCAGCACCCCGAGGACAGACTATGGCTACACCTTC.

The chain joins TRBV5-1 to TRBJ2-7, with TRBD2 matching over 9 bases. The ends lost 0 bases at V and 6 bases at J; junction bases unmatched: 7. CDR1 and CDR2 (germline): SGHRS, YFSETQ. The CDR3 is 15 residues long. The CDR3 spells CASSLGLAEVSEQYF. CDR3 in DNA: TGCGCCAGCAGCTTGGGACTAGCGGAGGTTAGCGAGCAGTACTTC.

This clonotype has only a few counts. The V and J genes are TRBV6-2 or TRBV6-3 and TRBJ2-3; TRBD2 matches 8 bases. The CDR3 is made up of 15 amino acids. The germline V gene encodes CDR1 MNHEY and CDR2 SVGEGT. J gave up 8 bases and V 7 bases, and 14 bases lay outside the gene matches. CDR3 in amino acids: CASIQPGLGSSTQYF. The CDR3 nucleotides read TGTGCCAGCATTCAACCGGGACTAGGAAGCTCTACGCAGTATTTT.

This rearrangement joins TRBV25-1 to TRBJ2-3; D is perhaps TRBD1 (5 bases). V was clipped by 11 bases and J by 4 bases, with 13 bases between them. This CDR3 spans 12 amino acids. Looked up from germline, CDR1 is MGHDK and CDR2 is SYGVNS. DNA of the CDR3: TGTGCCTCCAAGCAGGGCCCAGATACGCAGTATTTT. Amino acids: CASKQGPDTQYF.

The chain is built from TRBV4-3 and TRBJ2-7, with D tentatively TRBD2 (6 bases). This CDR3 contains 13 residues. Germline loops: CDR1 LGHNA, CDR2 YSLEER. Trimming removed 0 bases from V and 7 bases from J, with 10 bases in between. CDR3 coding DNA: TGCGCCAGCAGCCAAGAAGGAGGGTGGGAGCAGTACTTC. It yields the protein CASSQEGGWEQYF.

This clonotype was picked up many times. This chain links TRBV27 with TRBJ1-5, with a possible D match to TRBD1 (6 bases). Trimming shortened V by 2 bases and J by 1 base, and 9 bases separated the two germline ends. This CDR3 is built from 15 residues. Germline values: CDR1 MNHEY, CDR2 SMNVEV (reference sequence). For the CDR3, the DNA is TGTGCCAGCAGTTTAGGGGGGCCAAGCAATCAGCCCCAGCATTTT. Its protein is CASSLGGPSNQPQHF.

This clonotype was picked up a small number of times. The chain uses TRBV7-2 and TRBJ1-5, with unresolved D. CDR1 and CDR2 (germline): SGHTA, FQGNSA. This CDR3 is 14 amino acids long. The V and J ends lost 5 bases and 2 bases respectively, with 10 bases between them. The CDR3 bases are TGTGCCAGCAGCCCCGCTTGGGGCAATCAGCCCCAGCATTTT. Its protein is CASSPAWGNQPQHF.

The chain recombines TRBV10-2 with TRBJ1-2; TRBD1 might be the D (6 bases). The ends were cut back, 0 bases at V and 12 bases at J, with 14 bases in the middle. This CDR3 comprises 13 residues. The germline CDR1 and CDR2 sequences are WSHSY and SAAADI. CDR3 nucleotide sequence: TGCGCCAGCAGTGAGTCGGGGGGCGCAAGTGACACCTTC. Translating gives CASSESGGASDTF.

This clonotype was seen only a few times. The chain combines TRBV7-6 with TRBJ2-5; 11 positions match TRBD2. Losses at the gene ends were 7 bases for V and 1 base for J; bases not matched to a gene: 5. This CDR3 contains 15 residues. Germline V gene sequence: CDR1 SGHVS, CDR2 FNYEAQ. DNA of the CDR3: TGTGCCAGCAAGGTGACTAGCGGGGTCCAAGAGACCCAGTACTTC. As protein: CASKVTSGVQETQYF.

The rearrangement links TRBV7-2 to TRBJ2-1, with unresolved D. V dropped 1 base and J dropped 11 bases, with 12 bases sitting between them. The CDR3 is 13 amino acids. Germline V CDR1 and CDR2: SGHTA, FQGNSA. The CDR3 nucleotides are TGTGCCAGCAGCTTAGAGGGTAGAGGCAAGCAGTTCTTC. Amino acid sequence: CASSLEGRGKQFF.

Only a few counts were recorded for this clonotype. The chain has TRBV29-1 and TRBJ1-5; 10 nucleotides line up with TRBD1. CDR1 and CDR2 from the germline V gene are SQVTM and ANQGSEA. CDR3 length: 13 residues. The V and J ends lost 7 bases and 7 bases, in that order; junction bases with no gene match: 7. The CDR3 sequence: CSALGQGGQPQHF. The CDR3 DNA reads TGCAGCGCGCTAGGACAGGGGGGGCAGCCCCAGCATTTT.

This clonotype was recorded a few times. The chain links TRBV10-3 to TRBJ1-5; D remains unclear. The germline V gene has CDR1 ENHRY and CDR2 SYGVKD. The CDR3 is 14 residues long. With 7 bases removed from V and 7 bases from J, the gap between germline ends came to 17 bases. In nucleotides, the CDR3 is TGTGCCATCACGGCCGATGAGGGCAGGCAGCCCCAGCATTTT. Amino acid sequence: CAITADEGRQPQHF.